The 25 T cell receptor beta chains reported below all come from one sample, sequenced in a study of T cells in Graves' hyperthyroidism and ophthalmopathy (dated by TCRdb to between 2018 and 2021). The library came from multiplex PCR. Instrument used: Illumina HiSeq 2000. The TCR beta CDR3 regions were amplified from the RNA transcripts. The first round of RT-PCR for the TCR CDR3 was performed with the HTBI primer set and the Qiagen OneStep RT-PCR kit. TCRdb reran the public reads through fastp at Q25 and MiXCR, keeping productive beta chains. Every CDR3 protein is listed once, alongside the most common genes and DNA of its rows. The table for this sample lists approximately 400,000 distinct CDR3 sequences; under 20% of them were counted only once. The biggest ten clones account for about 38% of the sample. Sequencing used blood. The receptors were gathered from a man younger than 30 with Graves' ophthalmopathy.

This clonotype was seen ten or more times. The chain recombines TRBV5-1 with TRBJ2-3; the match to TRBD2 covers 9 bases. The germline gives CDR1 SGHRS, CDR2 YFSETQ. The CDR3 is made up of 15 amino acids. With 3 bases clipped from V and 4 bases from J, the junction kept 6 bases outside the gene matches. The CDR3 DNA follows: TGCGCCAGCAGCTACCTCCGCGGGGGGGCAGATACGCAGTATTTT. Amino acid sequence: CASSYLRGGADTQYF.

This clonotype was seen at least ten times. The chain links TRBV6-2 or TRBV6-3 to TRBJ1-5; D not certain. The V end lost 2 bases, the J end lost 0 bases, and 8 bases lay between the germline ends. The CDR3 is made up of 15 amino acids. CDR1 MNHEY and CDR2 SVGEGT come from the germline V gene. CDR3 nucleotides: TGTGCCAGCAGTTACGCTGAATATAGCAATCAGCCCCAGCATTTT. Its translation is CASSYAEYSNQPQHF.

This clonotype has at least ten counts. The chain links TRBV12-3 or TRBV12-4 to TRBJ2-7; perhaps D is TRBD1 or TRBD2 (5 bases each). The CDR3 is 11 residues long. V lost 8 bases to trimming and J lost 6 bases, with 11 bases between them. In DNA form, the CDR3 reads TGTGCCAGCGAGGGGTGGGGCGAGCAGTACTTC. It encodes CASEGWGEQYF.

This clonotype occurred a few times. The rearrangement links TRBV19 to TRBJ1-1, with D unclear. This CDR3 region has 13 residues. V was trimmed by 5 bases and J by 1 base, leaving 8 bases between them. In germline, CDR1 is LNHDA, CDR2 SQIVND (reference sequence). CDR3 residues: CASSGKGNTEAFF. The CDR3, as DNA: TGTGCCAGTAGTGGGAAGGGGAACACTGAAGCTTTCTTT. The full variable domain, rest sourced from reference TRBV19 and TRBJ1-1, is DGGITQSPKYLFRKEGQNVTLSCEQNLNHDAMYWYRQDPGQGLRLIYYSQIVNDFQKGDIAEGYSVSREKKESFPLTVTSAQKNPTAFYLCASSGKGNTEAFFGQGTRLTVV.

This clonotype appeared many times. The rearrangement links TRBV6-1 to TRBJ2-7; D remains ambiguous. The ends were cut back, 5 bases at V and 5 bases at J, with 16 bases in the middle. The CDR3 is 14 residues long. Germline V gives CDR1 MNHNS, CDR2 SASEGT. The CDR3 DNA sequence: TGTGCCAGCAGTTACGCGCCCACAACGAACGAGCAGTACTTC. This codes for CASSYAPTTNEQYF.

The chain is built from TRBV15 and TRBJ1-2, with D tentatively TRBD1 (5 bases). V lost 2 bases, J lost 1 base, and 11 bases lay in between. Germline CDR1 is LNHNV and CDR2 is YYDKDF (reference sequence). The CDR3 loop spans 15 amino acids. The CDR3 region has the DNA TGTGCCACCAGCAGAAACAGGATGAATAACTATGGCTACACCTTC. This translates into CATSRNRMNNYGYTF.

A few counts support this clonotype. The chain carries TRBV3-1 and TRBJ2-7; D gene uncertain. Trimming took off 1 base at V and 5 bases at J, with 6 bases between the two ends. Germline CDR1 and CDR2: LGHDT and YNNKEL (reference sequence). The CDR3 sequence is 12 residues long. The CDR3 spells CASSQVPDEQYF. The CDR3 coding sequence is TGTGCCAGCAGCCAAGTCCCCGACGAGCAGTACTTC.

The rearrangement joins TRBV6-1 to TRBJ2-6; 8 nucleotides align to TRBD2. Germline lookup yields CDR1 MNHNS and CDR2 SASEGT. V trimming: 6 bases; J trimming: 3 bases; junction bases outside the gene matches: 1. The CDR3 loop spans 14 amino acids. DNA of the CDR3: TGTGCCAGCAGGGCGGGGGGTGGGGCCAACGTCCTGACTTTC. It encodes CASRAGGGANVLTF.

This clonotype was detected only once. The chain carries TRBV7-2 and TRBJ1-1; D may be TRBD1 (6 bases). Germline V gene data show CDR1 as SGHTA and CDR2 as FQGNSA. The CDR3 length is 14 residues. Deletions cut 3 bases from V and 2 bases from J, with 10 bases between. The CDR3 protein is CASSFGGRNTEAFF. CDR3 coding DNA: TGTGCCAGCAGCTTCGGGGGGCGCAACACTGAAGCTTTCTTT.

As to this clonotype: Possible read error: a much larger clone is one base away. The chain couples TRBV10-3 to TRBJ1-1; D gene unclear. From germline, CDR1 is ENHRY and CDR2 SYGVKD. The V end lost 3 bases, the J end lost 4 bases, and 12 bases lay between the germline ends. There are 14 residues in the CDR3. CDR3 DNA sequence: TGTGCCATCAGTGACGCGGGTGGGATCACTGAAGCTTTCTTT. This gives the protein CAISDAGGITEAFF.

This clonotype showed up many times. The V and J genes are TRBV7-2 and TRBJ1-6, with D unresolved. CDR3 length: 17 amino acids. V shed 1 base and J shed 6 bases, with 16 bases lying between them. Germline assignment: CDR1 SGHTA and CDR2 FQGNSA. CDR3 protein: CASSLGGAGKANSPLHF. Here the CDR3 DNA reads TGTGCCAGCAGCTTAGGAGGTGCGGGCAAGGCTAATTCACCCCTCCACTTT.

This rearrangement joins TRBV20-1 to TRBJ1-2, with 9 nucleotides matching TRBD1. J gave up 4 bases and V 0 bases, and 6 bases lay outside the gene matches. CDR3 length: 15 residues. CDR1 is DFQATT, CDR2 SNEGSKA, per germline (reference sequence). In DNA, the CDR3 is TGCAGTGCTAGAGAGCGACAGGGGGGACCCTATGGCTACACCTTC. Translating gives CSARERQGGPYGYTF.

This clonotype was counted many times. The genes are TRBV12-3 or TRBV12-4 and TRBJ1-2; the D is unclear. The V gene lost 1 base and the J gene lost 3 bases, with 9 bases spanning the gap. The CDR3 is 14 amino acids. CDR3 nucleotides: TGTGCCAGCAGTTTAGGCAGGTCGGACTATGGCTACACCTTC. It specifies CASSLGRSDYGYTF.

This clonotype came up a few times. This rearrangement joins TRBV4-2 to TRBJ1-2; maybe TRBD1 (5 bases). Germline lookup yields CDR1 LGHNA and CDR2 YNFKEQ. The V and J ends lost 0 bases and 6 bases respectively, with 14 bases between them. This CDR3 has 15 amino acids. The CDR3 bases are TGTGCCAGCAGCCAAGATTGGGGAGGGGTGAATGGCTACACCTTC. Protein: CASSQDWGGVNGYTF.

This chain joins TRBV12-3 or TRBV12-4 and TRBJ1-4, with a tentative D call TRBD1 (6 bases). With 5 bases removed from V and 7 bases from J, the gap between germline ends came to 20 bases. The CDR3 is made up of 16 amino acids. CDR3 sequence reads: CASSRVGRGRSEKLFF. The CDR3 nucleotides read TGTGCCAGCAGTCGGGTGGGCAGGGGTAGGAGTGAAAAACTGTTTTTT.

This clonotype was observed a handful of times. This chain links TRBV6-1 with TRBJ1-6; D is perhaps TRBD1 (5 bases). CDR1 is MNHNS and CDR2 is SASEGT in the germline V gene. V dropped 7 bases and J dropped 0 bases, with 13 bases sitting between them. The CDR3 is 16 amino acids. CDR3 sequence reads: CASMGLLSSYNSPLHF. The CDR3 DNA reads as TGTGCCAGCATGGGACTCTTGAGCTCCTATAATTCACCCCTCCACTTT.

The chain carries TRBV7-9 and TRBJ2-1, with 8 nucleotides matching TRBD2. The CDR3 consists of 15 residues. The V gene's germline CDR1 is SEHNR and CDR2 FQNEAQ (reference sequence). V shed 5 bases and J 9 bases; nucleotides not matched to a gene: 12. This CDR3 reads CASSAAQRGRGEQFF. The CDR3 DNA follows: TGTGCCAGCAGCGCGGCTCAGCGGGGGCGGGGTGAGCAGTTCTTC.

There are a few counts of this clonotype. The chain joins TRBV20-1 to TRBJ2-2; D is tentatively TRBD1 or TRBD2 (5 bases each). Germline V gene sequence: CDR1 DFQATT, CDR2 SNEGSKA (reference sequence). This CDR3 contains 14 residues. Trimming removed 6 bases at V and 3 bases at J, with 14 bases between. The CDR3 protein is CSARGVGDTGELFF. The CDR3 DNA reads as TGCAGTGCCCGAGGGGTGGGAGACACCGGGGAGCTGTTTTTT.

This clonotype was picked up many times. This rearrangement joins TRBV12-3 or TRBV12-4 to TRBJ2-5, with 7 bases aligning to TRBD1. Trimming at V came to 5 bases and at J to 3 bases, leaving 9 bases not matched to a gene. The CDR3 is 15 amino acids. This chain's CDR3 is CASSPGTANEETQYF. Here the CDR3 DNA reads TGTGCCAGCAGTCCCGGGACAGCTAACGAAGAGACCCAGTACTTC.

V is TRBV18 and J is TRBJ2-1; 12 nucleotides match TRBD2. This CDR3 has 18 residues. In germline, CDR1 is KGHSH, CDR2 LQKENI. V was pared by 1 base and J by 0 bases, with 4 bases of the junction left unmatched. CDR3 loop: CASSPRTSGESSYNEQFF. The CDR3 DNA sequence: TGTGCCAGCTCACCACGGACTAGCGGGGAGAGCTCCTACAATGAGCAGTTCTTC.

The chain joins TRBV3-1 to TRBJ2-3, with 7 bases that match TRBD1. Germline trimming cut 0 bases from V and 3 bases from J; bases unmatched to any gene: 6. Looked up from germline, CDR1 is LGHDT and CDR2 is YNNKEL (reference sequence). The length of the CDR3 is 16 residues. The CDR3 sequence: CASSQEGAGGTDTQYF. The CDR3 DNA reads as TGTGCCAGCAGCCAAGAGGGGGCAGGGGGAACAGATACGCAGTATTTT.

This clonotype was observed a handful of times. The chain carries TRBV29-1 and TRBJ2-7, with a possible D match to TRBD1 (6 bases). The germline gives CDR1 SQVTM, CDR2 ANQGSEA. The CDR3 spans 16 residues. Trimming pared 7 bases from V and 3 bases from J, leaving 25 bases between. This chain's CDR3 is CSALDPNRDLVYEQYF. CDR3 sequence (DNA): TGCAGCGCCTTGGATCCCAACAGGGACCTAGTCTACGAGCAGTACTTC.

The sample holds many counts of this clonotype. The chain employs TRBV11-1 and TRBJ2-3; D may be TRBD1 (6 bases). The length of the CDR3 is 15 residues. Germline V gene lookup returns CDR1 SGHAT and CDR2 FQDESV (reference sequence). V was shortened by 8 bases and J by 0 bases, with 15 bases between the two germline ends. The CDR3 reads CASEKWGQSTDTQYF. The CDR3 coding sequence is TGTGCCAGCGAAAAGTGGGGACAAAGCACAGATACGCAGTATTTT.

This clonotype was seen a few times. This rearrangement joins TRBV14 to TRBJ1-1; D uncertain. This CDR3 contains 14 residues. The V gene's germline CDR1 is SGHDN and CDR2 FVKESK. The V end was cut by 4 bases, the J end by 2 bases, with 11 bases between. In nucleotides, the CDR3 is TGTGCCAGCAGCCCTGGGCCCATAAACACTGAAGCTTTCTTT. Translation: CASSPGPINTEAFF.

This chain connects TRBV18 to TRBJ2-3; D is unresolved. This CDR3 is 13 amino acids long. V was pared by 0 bases and J by 2 bases, with 3 bases between. The germline CDR1 and CDR2 sequences are KGHSH and LQKENI. CDR3 sequence (DNA): TGTGCCAGCTCACCACCCCTCACAGATACGCAGTATTTT. It is translated as CASSPPLTDTQYF.